This T cell receptor (beta chain) derives from a study of blood T cell repertoires in COVID-19 (TCRdb year 2020). With respect to the entire study: Collaborator samples came from the United States, Italy and Spain and covered acute and convalescent phases of COVID-19. Samples came from the ongoing ImmuneRACE study (first 160 participants) plus 1,254 subjects from 6 global collaborators. The dataset comprised deeply sampled blood TCRbeta repertoires from subjects exposed to, actively infected with, or recovered from COVID-19. The material from the prospective study consisted of cDNA or gDNA derived from T cells, B-cell-depleted T cells, or PBMCs. Sample metadata almost always included a de-identified subject ID, COVID-19 status, age in years and sex. A freely available public database, intended as a resource for researchers studying the immune response to SARS-CoV-2, is where the repertoires were released. Where available, HLA class I and class II types were taken from metadata supplied by the sample provider and were not determined by assay-based typing. Overall results and qualifications from the work: The quantity of clinical and demographic metadata differed by source and by participant and was supplied without curation.

At one collaborating source in Seattle, patients were enrolled during active infection and were followed longitudinally through the course of disease. Each collaborating institution followed its own protocols to collect whole blood in K2EDTA tubes. For TCRbeta analysis, collaborators shipped samples in one of three forms: frozen whole blood, isolated PBMCs, or DNA extracted from either of those sample types. TCRbeta CDR3 regions were amplified from genomic DNA using the immunoSEQ Assay, a bias-controlled multiplex PCR. Under the source paper's analysis protocol: Within the assay, amplification of reference gene primers was used to estimate how many nucleated cells each sample contained. To quantify the absolute abundance of each unique TCRbeta CDR3 rearrangement, sequence reads were collapsed and filtered. For each sample, productive Simpson clonality was calculated as the square root of Simpson's diversity index across productive rearrangements. TCRdb obtained this table from immuneACCESS and retained in-frame rearrangements with V and J assigned. These tables miss some clones; where compared with another copy, unresolved V genes account for less than half of the shortfall, and the remainder is unexplained. Clone size and the V and J calls come from that table; the DNA yielded D and trimming. This sample lists about 49,000 clones; 87% were detected once. In total, the top ten clones hold over 2% of the sample.

Worth noting for this clone: Its antigen is currently not known. The record has no base qualities; no much larger clone is one base away.

Trimming leaves V shorter by 0 bases and J shorter by 5 bases, with the junction holding 7 bases beyond the gene matches. CDR3 length: 17 amino acids, cysteine to phenylalanine. Only the CDR3 region is kept as DNA, spanning 51 bases read in frame from base 1. Via the germline V gene, CDR1 is SGHVS and CDR2 FNYEAQ. The sequence was obtained from a woman aged 80 or over with COVID-19, enrolled during active disease. Sample: peripheral blood. The rearranged segments are TRBV7-6 and TRBJ2-3, and 11 junction bases match TRBD2. CDR3 reads: CASSLASTSGGIDTQYF. The bases read TGTGCCAGCAGCTTAGCGAGTACTAGCGGGGGAATAGATACGCAGTATTTT.